The 8 T cell receptor beta chains below were found in one sample sequenced in a study of blood T cell repertoires in COVID-19. Libraries were prepared by immunoSEQ multiplex PCR; TCRdb keeps only in-frame clonotypes and omits some of them. The sample lists about 300,000 clones; 70% to 90% were seen once. Sequenced input: peripheral blood. The receptors were sampled from a man in his 70s with acute or convalescent COVID-19.

The V gene is TRBV6-1, the J gene TRBJ1-5; TRBD1 is a possible D gene (6 bases). Germline V gene lookup returns CDR1 MNHNS and CDR2 SASEGT. The CDR3 totals 16 residues. V lost 4 bases and J 5 bases, leaving 18 bases between the germline ends. In DNA, the CDR3 is TGTGCCAGCAGTGCCCCAAAGAACAGGGAGTATCAGCCCCAGCATTTT. Its translation: CASSAPKNREYQPQHF.

This rearrangement joins TRBV25-1 to TRBJ2-3; 8 bases are a match to TRBD2. CDR3 size: 15 residues. After removal of 6 bases from V and 2 bases from J, the junction contained 7 bases not matched to a gene. CDR1 is MGHDK, CDR2 SYGVNS, per germline. CDR3: CASSTAGGATDTQYF. The CDR3 DNA follows: TGTGCCAGCAGCACCGCGGGGGGCGCCACAGATACGCAGTATTTT.

The J gene is TRBJ1-4, the V gene TRBV28; tentative D call: TRBD1 (5 bases). This CDR3 contains 15 residues. V was pared by 7 bases and J by 0 bases, with 12 bases between. Germline CDR1 is MDHEN and CDR2 is SYDVKM. The CDR3 region has the DNA TGTGCCAGCATCGGGCAGGGCGCAACTAATGAAAAACTGTTTTTT. Its translation is CASIGQGATNEKLFF.

The chain couples TRBV30 to TRBJ2-3, with TRBD2 matching over 8 bases. With V trimmed by 5 bases and J by 2 bases, 3 bases remained unmatched. Germline loops: CDR1 GTSNPN, CDR2 SVGIG (reference sequence). The CDR3 runs to 13 residues. The CDR3 is CAWASGFTDTQYF. CDR3 coding DNA: TGTGCCTGGGCTAGCGGGTTCACAGATACGCAGTATTTT. Complete variable domain (other parts from reference TRBV30 and TRBJ2-3): SQTIHQWPATLVQPVGSPLSLECTVEGTSNPNLYWYRQAAGRGLQLLFYSVGIGQISSEVPQNLSASRPQDRQFILSSKKLLLSDSGFYLCAWASGFTDTQYFGPGTRLTVL.

The rearrangement links TRBV4-2 to TRBJ2-3; 11 bases map to TRBD2. The J segment lost 5 bases and the V segment lost 1 base, leaving 5 bases of the junction unmatched. CDR3 length equals 16 residues. The V gene's germline CDR1 is LGHNA and CDR2 YNFKEQ. The CDR3 coding sequence is TGTGCCAGCAGCCAAGTAGCGGGGGGGCCCGGAGATACGCAGTATTTT. Its translation is CASSQVAGGPGDTQYF.

This clone was picked up one time. V usage is TRBV10-3 and J usage is TRBJ2-7, with D possibly TRBD1 on 5 matching bases. The V gene lost 5 bases and the J gene lost 0 bases, with 11 bases spanning the gap. The CDR3 totals 14 residues. Germline-derived CDR1 and CDR2 are ENHRY and SYGVKD. The DNA for the CDR3 is TGTGCCATCAGTACGACAGAAAACTCCTACGAGCAGTACTTC. The encoded protein is CAISTTENSYEQYF.

The genes are TRBV5-1 and TRBJ2-7, with D perhaps matching TRBD1 (6 bases). CDR3 length: 15 residues. Trimming took 5 bases from V and 2 from J, leaving 17 bases between them. Germline V lookup: CDR1 SGHRS, CDR2 YFSETQ. This chain's CDR3 is CASRSLRGDTYEQYF. The CDR3 DNA follows: TGCGCCAGCAGATCTCTCAGGGGCGATACCTACGAGCAGTACTTC.

The chain has TRBV25-1 and TRBJ2-7, with TRBD1 matching 8 bases. The CDR3 covers 14 residues. CDR1 and CDR2 from the germline V gene are MGHDK and SYGVNS. The trim removed 5 bases at V and 2 bases at J, leaving 5 bases unmatched. In DNA, the CDR3 is TGTGCCAGCAGTTCGGAGACAGGGGCCTACGAGCAGTACTTC. This codes for CASSSETGAYEQYF.